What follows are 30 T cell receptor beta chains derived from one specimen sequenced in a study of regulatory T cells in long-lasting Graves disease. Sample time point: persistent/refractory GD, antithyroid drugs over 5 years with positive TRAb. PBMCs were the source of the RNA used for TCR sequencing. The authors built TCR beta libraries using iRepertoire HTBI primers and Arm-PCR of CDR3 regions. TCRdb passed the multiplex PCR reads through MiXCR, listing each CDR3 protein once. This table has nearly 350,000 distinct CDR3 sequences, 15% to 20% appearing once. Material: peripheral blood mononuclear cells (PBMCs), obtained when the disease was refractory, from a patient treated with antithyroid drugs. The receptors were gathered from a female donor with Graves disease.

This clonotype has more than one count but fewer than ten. CDR3 sequence: CATSDRQGSQETQYF. The CDR3 nucleotides are TGTGCCACCAGTGACAGACAGGGCTCCCAAGAGACCCAGTACTTC. The chain uses TRBV24-1 and TRBJ2-5; 7 nucleotides align to TRBD1. From germline, CDR1 is KGHDR and CDR2 SFDVKD. This CDR3 spans 15 amino acids. J gave up 1 base and V 4 bases, and 5 bases lay outside the gene matches.

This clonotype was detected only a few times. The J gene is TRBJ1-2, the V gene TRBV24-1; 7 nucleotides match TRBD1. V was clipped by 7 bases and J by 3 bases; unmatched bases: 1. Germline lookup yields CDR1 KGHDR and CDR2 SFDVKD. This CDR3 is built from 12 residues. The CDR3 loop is CATRGTDYGYTF. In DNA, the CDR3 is TGTGCCACCAGAGGGACAGACTATGGCTACACCTTC.

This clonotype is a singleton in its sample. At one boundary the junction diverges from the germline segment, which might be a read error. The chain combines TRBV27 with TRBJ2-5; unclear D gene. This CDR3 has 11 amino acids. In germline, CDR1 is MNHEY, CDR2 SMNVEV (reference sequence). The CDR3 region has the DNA TGTGCCAGCAGTTTTGGAGAGACCCAGCACTTC. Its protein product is CASSFGETQHF.

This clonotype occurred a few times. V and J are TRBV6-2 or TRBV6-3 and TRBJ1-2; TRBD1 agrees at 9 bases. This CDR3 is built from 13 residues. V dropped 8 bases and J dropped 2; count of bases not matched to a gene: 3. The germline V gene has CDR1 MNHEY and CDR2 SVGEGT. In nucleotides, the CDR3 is TGTGCCAGCGACAGGGGGGGAAACTATGGCTACACCTTC. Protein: CASDRGGNYGYTF.

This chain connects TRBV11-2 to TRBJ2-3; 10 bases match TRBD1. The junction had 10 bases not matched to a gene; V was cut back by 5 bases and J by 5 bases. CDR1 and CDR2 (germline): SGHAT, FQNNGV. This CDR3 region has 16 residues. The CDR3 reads CASSGWSTGGLDTQYF. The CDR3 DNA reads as TGTGCCAGCAGCGGGTGGTCGACAGGGGGCTTAGATACGCAGTATTTT.

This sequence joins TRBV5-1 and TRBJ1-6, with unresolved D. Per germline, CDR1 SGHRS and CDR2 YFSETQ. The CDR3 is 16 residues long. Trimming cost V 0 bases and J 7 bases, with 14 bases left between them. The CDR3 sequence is CASSLGAVARNSPLHF. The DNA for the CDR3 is TGCGCCAGCAGCTTGGGGGCCGTTGCAAGGAATTCACCCCTCCACTTT. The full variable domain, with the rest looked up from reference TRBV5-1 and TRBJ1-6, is KAGVTQTPRYLIKTRGQQVTLSCSPISGHRSVSWYQQTPGQGLQFLFEYFSETQRNKGNFPGRFSGRQFSNSRSEMNVSTLELGDSALYLCASSLGAVARNSPLHFGNGTRLTVT.

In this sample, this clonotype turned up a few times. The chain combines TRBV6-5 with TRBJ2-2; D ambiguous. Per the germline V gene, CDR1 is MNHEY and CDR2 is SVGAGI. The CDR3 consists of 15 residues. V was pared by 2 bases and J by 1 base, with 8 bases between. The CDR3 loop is CASSYGVGNTGELFF. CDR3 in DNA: TGTGCCAGCAGTTACGGGGTTGGGAACACCGGGGAGCTGTTTTTT.

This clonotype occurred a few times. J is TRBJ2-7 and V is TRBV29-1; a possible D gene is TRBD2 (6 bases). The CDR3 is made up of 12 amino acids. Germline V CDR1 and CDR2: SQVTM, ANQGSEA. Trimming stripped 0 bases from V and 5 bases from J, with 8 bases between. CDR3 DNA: TGCAGCGTTGAAGACGGGAGCCACGAGCAGTACTTC. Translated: CSVEDGSHEQYF.

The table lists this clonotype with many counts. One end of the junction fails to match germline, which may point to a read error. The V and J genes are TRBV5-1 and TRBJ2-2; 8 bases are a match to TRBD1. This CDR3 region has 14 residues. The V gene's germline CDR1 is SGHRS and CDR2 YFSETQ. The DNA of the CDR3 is TGTGCCAGCAGCCCCACAGGGGGTACCGGGGAGCTGTTTTTT. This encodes CASSPTGGTGELFF.

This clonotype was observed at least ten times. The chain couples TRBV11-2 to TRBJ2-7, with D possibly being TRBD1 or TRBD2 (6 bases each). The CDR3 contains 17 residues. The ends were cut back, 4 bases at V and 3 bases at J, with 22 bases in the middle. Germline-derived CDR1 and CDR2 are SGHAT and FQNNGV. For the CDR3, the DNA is TGTGCCAGCAGCTCACCCGGGGGCAGCACCAGGGACTACGAGCAGTACTTC. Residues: CASSSPGGSTRDYEQYF.

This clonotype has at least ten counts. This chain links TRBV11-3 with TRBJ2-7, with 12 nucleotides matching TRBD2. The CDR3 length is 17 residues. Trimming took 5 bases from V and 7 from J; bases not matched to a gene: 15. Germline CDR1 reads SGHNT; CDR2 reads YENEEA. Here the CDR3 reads CASSPPGLAGRLGEQYF. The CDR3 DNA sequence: TGTGCCAGCAGCCCCCCGGGACTAGCGGGTCGTTTGGGGGAGCAGTACTTC.

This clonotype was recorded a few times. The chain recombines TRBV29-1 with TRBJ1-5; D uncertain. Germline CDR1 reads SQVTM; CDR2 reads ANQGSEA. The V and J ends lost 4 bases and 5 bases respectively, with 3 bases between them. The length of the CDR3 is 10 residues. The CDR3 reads CSVGDQPQHF. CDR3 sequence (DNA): TGCAGCGTTGGCGATCAGCCCCAGCATTTT.

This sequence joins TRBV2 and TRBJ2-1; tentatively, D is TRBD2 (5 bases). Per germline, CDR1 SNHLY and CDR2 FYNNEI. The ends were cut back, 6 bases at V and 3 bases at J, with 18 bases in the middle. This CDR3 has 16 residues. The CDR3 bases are TGTGCCAGCAGGGCGGGCAGCCCTCCTCTCTACAATGAGCAGTTCTTC. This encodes CASRAGSPPLYNEQFF.

The CDR3 loop reads CASSPVRGAGGPAGGLQETQYF. CDR3 nucleotide sequence: TGTGCCAGCAGCCCTGTCCGGGGGGCGGGGGGCCCCGCCGGAGGGCTCCAAGAGACCCAGTACTTC. The rearrangement uses TRBV7-2 and TRBJ2-5; the match to TRBD2 covers 8 bases. Germline V gene sequence: CDR1 SGHTA, CDR2 FQGNSA. V dropped 5 bases and J dropped 1; count of bases not matched to a gene: 27. CDR3 size: 22 residues.

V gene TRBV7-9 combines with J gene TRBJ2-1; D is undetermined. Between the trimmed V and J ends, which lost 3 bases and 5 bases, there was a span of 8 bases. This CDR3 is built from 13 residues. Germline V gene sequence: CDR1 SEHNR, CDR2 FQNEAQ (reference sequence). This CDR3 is CASSLVENNEQFF. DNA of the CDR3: TGTGCCAGCAGCTTGGTGGAAAACAATGAGCAGTTCTTC.

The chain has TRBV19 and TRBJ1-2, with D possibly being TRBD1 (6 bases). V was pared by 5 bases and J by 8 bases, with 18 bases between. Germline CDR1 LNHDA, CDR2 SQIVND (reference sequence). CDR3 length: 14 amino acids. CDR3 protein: CASSGDRPPGGYTF. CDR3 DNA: TGTGCCAGTAGTGGCGACAGGCCCCCGGGGGGCTACACCTTC.

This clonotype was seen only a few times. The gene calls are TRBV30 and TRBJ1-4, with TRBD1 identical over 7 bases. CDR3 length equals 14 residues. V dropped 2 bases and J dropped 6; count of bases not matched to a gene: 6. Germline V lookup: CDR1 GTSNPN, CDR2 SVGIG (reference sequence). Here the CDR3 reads CAWSTGAGDEKLFF. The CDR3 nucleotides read TGTGCCTGGAGTACAGGGGCGGGGGATGAAAAACTGTTTTTT.

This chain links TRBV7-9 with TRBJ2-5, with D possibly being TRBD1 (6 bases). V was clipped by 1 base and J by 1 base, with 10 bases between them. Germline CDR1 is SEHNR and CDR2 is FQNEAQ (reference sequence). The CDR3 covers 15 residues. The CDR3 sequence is CASSLGTGFQETQYF. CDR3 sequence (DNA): TGTGCCAGCAGCTTAGGTACAGGGTTCCAAGAGACCCAGTACTTC.

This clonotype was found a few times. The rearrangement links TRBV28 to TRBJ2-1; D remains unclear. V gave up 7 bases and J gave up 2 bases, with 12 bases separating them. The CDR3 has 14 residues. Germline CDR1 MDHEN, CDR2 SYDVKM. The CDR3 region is CASKWDSTYNEQFF. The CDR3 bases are TGTGCCAGCAAGTGGGATAGCACCTACAATGAGCAGTTCTTC.

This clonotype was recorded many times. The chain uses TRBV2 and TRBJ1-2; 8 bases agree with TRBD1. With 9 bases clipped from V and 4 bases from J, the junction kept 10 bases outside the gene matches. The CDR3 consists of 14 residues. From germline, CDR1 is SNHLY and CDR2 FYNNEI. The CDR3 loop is CARGSGTGVYGYTF. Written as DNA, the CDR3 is TGTGCCAGGGGTTCCGGGACAGGAGTCTATGGCTACACCTTC.

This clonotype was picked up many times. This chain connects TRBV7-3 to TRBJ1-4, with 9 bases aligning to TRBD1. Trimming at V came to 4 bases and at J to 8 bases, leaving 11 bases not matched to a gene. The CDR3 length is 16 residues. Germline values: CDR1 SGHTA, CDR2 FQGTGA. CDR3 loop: CASSSPRRDRVEKLFF. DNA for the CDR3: TGTGCCAGCAGCTCCCCGCGAAGGGACAGGGTAGAAAAACTGTTTTTT. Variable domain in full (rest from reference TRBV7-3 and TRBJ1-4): GAGVSQTPSNKVTEKGKYVELRCDPISGHTALYWYRQSLGQGPEFLIYFQGTGAADDSGLPNDRFFAVRPEGSVSTLKIQRTERGDSAVYLCASSSPRRDRVEKLFFGSGTQLSVL.

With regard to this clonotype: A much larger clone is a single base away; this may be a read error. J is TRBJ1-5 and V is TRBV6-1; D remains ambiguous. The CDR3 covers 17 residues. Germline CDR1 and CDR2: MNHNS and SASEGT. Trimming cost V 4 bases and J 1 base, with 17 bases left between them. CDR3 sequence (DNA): TGTGCCAGCAGTGTAGCTCCCGTCCTGGTAAGCAATCAGCCCCAGCATTTT. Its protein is CASSVAPVLVSNQPQHF.

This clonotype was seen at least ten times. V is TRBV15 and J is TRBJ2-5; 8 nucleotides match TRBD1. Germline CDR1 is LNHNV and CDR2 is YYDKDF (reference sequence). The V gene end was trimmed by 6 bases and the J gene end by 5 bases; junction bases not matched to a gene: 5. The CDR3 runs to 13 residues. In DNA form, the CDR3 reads TGTGCCACCAGTCGACAGGGGACGGAGACCCAGTACTTC. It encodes CATSRQGTETQYF.

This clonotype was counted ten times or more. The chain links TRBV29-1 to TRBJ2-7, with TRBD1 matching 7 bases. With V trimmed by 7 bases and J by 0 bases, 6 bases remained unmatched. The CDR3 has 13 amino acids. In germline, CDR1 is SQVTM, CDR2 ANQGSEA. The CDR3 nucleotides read TGCAGCGCGAGACAGGGAATCTCCTACGAGCAGTACTTC. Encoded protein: CSARQGISYEQYF.

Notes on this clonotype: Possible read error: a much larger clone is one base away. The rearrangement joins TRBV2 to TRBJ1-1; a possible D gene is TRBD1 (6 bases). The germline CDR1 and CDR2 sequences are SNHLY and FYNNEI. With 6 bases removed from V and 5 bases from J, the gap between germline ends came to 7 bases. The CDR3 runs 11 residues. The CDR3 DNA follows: TGTGCCAGCAGAGGGGGGACTGAAGCTTTCTTT. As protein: CASRGGTEAFF.

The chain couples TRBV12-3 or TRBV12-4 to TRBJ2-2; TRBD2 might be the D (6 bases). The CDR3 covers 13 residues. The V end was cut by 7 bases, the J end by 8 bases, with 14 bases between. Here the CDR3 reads CASTLSRGGELFF. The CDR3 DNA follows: TGTGCCAGCACCCTAAGTCGGGGGGGGGAGCTGTTTTTT.

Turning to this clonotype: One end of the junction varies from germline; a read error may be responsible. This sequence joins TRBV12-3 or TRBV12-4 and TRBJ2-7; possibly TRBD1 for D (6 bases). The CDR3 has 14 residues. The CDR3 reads CACSFRGTSYEQYF. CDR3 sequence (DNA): TGTGCCTGCAGTTTCAGGGGCACCTCCTACGAGCAGTACTTC.

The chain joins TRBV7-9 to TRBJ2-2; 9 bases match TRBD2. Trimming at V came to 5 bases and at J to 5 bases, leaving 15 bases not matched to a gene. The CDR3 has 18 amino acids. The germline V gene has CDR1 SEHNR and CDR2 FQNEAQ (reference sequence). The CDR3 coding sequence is TGTGCCAGCAGCCTACGACTAGCGGACTTATTTGAGACCGGGGAGCTGTTTTTT. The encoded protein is CASSLRLADLFETGELFF.

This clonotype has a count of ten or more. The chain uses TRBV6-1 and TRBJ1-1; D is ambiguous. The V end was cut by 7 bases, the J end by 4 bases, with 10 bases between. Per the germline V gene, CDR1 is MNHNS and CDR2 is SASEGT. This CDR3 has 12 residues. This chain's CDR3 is CASTGVGTEAFF. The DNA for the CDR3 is TGTGCCAGCACCGGGGTTGGCACTGAAGCTTTCTTT.

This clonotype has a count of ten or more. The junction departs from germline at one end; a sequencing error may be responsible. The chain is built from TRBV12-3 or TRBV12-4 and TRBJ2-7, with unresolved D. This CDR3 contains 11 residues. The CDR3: CASSLDYEQYF. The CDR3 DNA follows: TGTGCCAGCAGCTTAGACTACGAGCAGTACTTC.